Given below is one TCR beta chain in context. This sample stems from a study of control samples from healthy donors and cancer patients. Repertoires were generated with immunoSEQ multiplex PCR, while TCRdb's copy carries only in-frame clones and drops some. The table shows under 75,000 clones, with 75% to 95% occurring only once. Sequenced material: PBMCs. The source is a woman aged 50 to 60 with colorectal cancer.

In DNA, the CDR3 is TGTGCCAGCAGCTTAAGTCGGTACGAGCAGTACTTC. Encoded protein: CASSLSRYEQYF. V is TRBV11-2 and J is TRBJ2-7; D remains ambiguous. The CDR3 has 12 residues. The V end lost 2 bases, the J end lost 4 bases, and 6 bases lay between the germline ends. Germline V gene data show CDR1 as SGHAT and CDR2 as FQNNGV.